Each of the 29 T cell receptor beta chains below was sequenced from the same sample in a study of T-cell reconstitution after alpha-beta-depleted transplantation in children. Unique molecular identifiers were incorporated into the prepared TCRbeta library. TCRdb passed the PCR reads through MiXCR, listing each CDR3 protein once. The data show about 350,000 distinct CDR3 sequences, about 14% seen once. The material sequenced was PBMCs, taken from the stem cell graft. The receptor source for this set is a human donor who donated a stem cell graft to a child with Fanconi anemia.

The rearrangement joins TRBV5-1 to TRBJ2-1, with 11 bases fitting TRBD2. Germline V gene data show CDR1 as SGHRS and CDR2 as YFSETQ. The V and J ends lost 1 base and 5 bases, in that order; junction bases with no gene match: 5. CDR3 length: 16 residues. The CDR3 reads CASSLRLAGGHNEQFF. In DNA, the CDR3 is TGCGCCAGCAGCTTGAGGCTAGCGGGGGGCCACAATGAGCAGTTCTTC.

This chain uses TRBV5-1 with TRBJ2-1; D is possibly TRBD1 or TRBD2 (6 bases each). V lost 1 base and J lost 6, with 11 bases in between. Germline CDR1 is SGHRS and CDR2 is YFSETQ. This CDR3 spans 14 amino acids. DNA for the CDR3: TGCGCCAGCAGCTTGACCGGGGGCCTCAATGAGCAGTTCTTC. Translated, it gives CASSLTGGLNEQFF.

The chain is built from TRBV27 and TRBJ1-2, with 10 bases that match TRBD1. V was pared by 9 bases and J by 4 bases, with 14 bases of the junction left unmatched. CDR3 length: 16 amino acids. Germline CDR1 MNHEY, CDR2 SMNVEV (reference sequence). The CDR3 region has the DNA TGTGCCAGTAGCTCCTTGGGACAGGGGTTCCCCTATGGCTACACCTTC. Translating gives CASSSLGQGFPYGYTF.

This clonotype was found a few times. The chain carries TRBV12-3 or TRBV12-4 and TRBJ1-2, with D possibly TRBD1 on 5 matching bases. The V end lost 5 bases, the J end lost 10 bases, and 14 bases lay between the germline ends. The CDR3 totals 12 residues. This CDR3 is CASSRQNSDYTF. The CDR3 DNA sequence: TGTGCCAGCAGTCGACAGAACTCCGACTACACCTTC.

This clonotype came up a few times. This chain joins TRBV21-1 and TRBJ2-1. TRBV21-1 is a pseudogene segment. This CDR3 has 16 amino acids. CDR3: CASSKADGDSYNEQFF. CDR3 nucleotides: TGTGCCAGCAGCAAAGCGGACGGAGACTCCTACAATGAGCAGTTCTTC.

This clonotype was detected ten times or more. The chain links TRBV4-3 to TRBJ1-1, with D perhaps TRBD1 (6 bases). The germline gives CDR1 LGHNA, CDR2 YSLEER. The V end was cut by 5 bases, the J end by 0 bases, with 7 bases between. The CDR3 runs to 13 residues. CDR3 coding DNA: TGCGCCAGCAGCGAGGGGGTGAACACTGAAGCTTTCTTT. Translation: CASSEGVNTEAFF.

This clonotype appeared a few times. The chain combines TRBV4-2 with TRBJ1-6; no clear D. V lost 4 bases, J lost 12 bases, and 19 bases lay in between. Germline loops: CDR1 LGHNA, CDR2 YNFKEQ. The CDR3 is made up of 15 amino acids. Here the CDR3 DNA reads TGTGCCAGCAGCCTCACCCTTGAGAGAAAAAAACCCCTCCACTTT. Translated, it gives CASSLTLERKKPLHF.

The rearrangement uses TRBV12-2 and TRBJ2-5; TRBD1, the table's D call, was not compared with the DNA. TRBV12-2 is shown as a pseudogene. This CDR3 is built from 11 residues. The CDR3 DNA follows: TGTGCAAGTCGCCCCGGTGGGACCCAGTACTTC. This encodes CASRPGGTQYF.

With regard to this clonotype: The junction departs from the called germline gene at one end, perhaps through a read error. The rearrangement links TRBV7-8 to TRBJ2-1, with 10 bases that match TRBD2. Germline CDR1 and CDR2: SGHVS and FQNEAQ. There are 17 residues in the CDR3. The CDR3 spells CASSIAGGAFKYNEQFF. The CDR3 coding sequence is TGTGCCAGCAGCATAGCGGGGGGCGCCTTCAAATACAATGAGCAGTTCTTC.

The chain combines TRBV7-9 with TRBJ2-5; no clear D gene. Germline V lookup: CDR1 SEHNR, CDR2 FQNEAQ (reference sequence). This CDR3 is built from 12 residues. V dropped 4 bases and J dropped 9 bases, with 12 bases sitting between them. The CDR3 here is CASSSFTRPQYF. In DNA form, the CDR3 reads TGTGCCAGCAGCTCCTTTACTCGTCCCCAGTACTTC.

In its sample, this clonotype was seen a few times. This chain joins TRBV9 and TRBJ1-1; 8 nucleotides agree with TRBD1. The CDR3 consists of 14 residues. Germline CDR1 SGDLS, CDR2 YYNGEE. The J segment lost 5 bases and the V segment lost 3 bases, leaving 6 bases of the junction unmatched. DNA for the CDR3: TGTGCCAGCAGCGGACAGGGGCTGGGTACTGAAGCTTTCTTT. Amino acids: CASSGQGLGTEAFF.

Here the CDR3 DNA reads TGCGCCAGCAGCCAAGATCCAGTAGGCAATCAGCCCCAGCATTTT. It is translated as CASSQDPVGNQPQHF. V usage is TRBV4-1 and J usage is TRBJ1-5; no clear D gene. V was trimmed by 0 bases and J by 2 bases, leaving 8 bases between them. The CDR3 is 15 residues long. The germline V gene encodes CDR1 MGHRA and CDR2 YSYEKL.

This clonotype appeared a few times. This rearrangement joins TRBV5-5 to TRBJ1-1; no clear D. V was clipped by 0 bases and J by 13 bases, with 10 bases between them. CDR3 length equals 11 residues. Germline CDR1 is SGHKS and CDR2 is YYEKEE (reference sequence). The CDR3 nucleotides read TGTGCCAGCAGCTTGGGCACCGTCGTTTTCTTT. It translates to CASSLGTVVFF.

This clonotype showed up many times. The chain employs TRBV11-2 and TRBJ1-1; weak D call: TRBD1 (5 bases). V was trimmed by 5 bases and J by 0 bases, leaving 7 bases between them. From germline, CDR1 is SGHAT and CDR2 FQNNGV. This CDR3 contains 13 residues. The DNA of the CDR3 is TGTGCCAGCAGCCGGGGCATGAACACTGAAGCTTTCTTT. This sequence encodes CASSRGMNTEAFF.

This clonotype was picked up many times. This chain's CDR3 is CASSPGSNYGYTF. The CDR3 bases are TGTGCCAGCAGCCCGGGTTCTAACTATGGCTACACCTTC. The rearrangement uses TRBV9 and TRBJ1-2; D not resolved. The CDR3 spans 13 residues. V was trimmed by 4 bases and J by 0 bases, leaving 7 bases between them. Looked up from germline, CDR1 is SGDLS and CDR2 is YYNGEE.

This clonotype was seen a few times. The rearrangement joins TRBV7-2 to TRBJ2-5; D gene ambiguous. The germline V and J ends were trimmed by 5 bases and 13 bases, with 20 bases remaining between them. The CDR3 length is 13 residues. Germline V lookup: CDR1 SGHTA, CDR2 FQGNSA. The CDR3 DNA reads as TGTGCCAGCAGCACACACTACTCAGATCATGGGTACTTC. Translation gives CASSTHYSDHGYF.

The chain employs TRBV9 and TRBJ2-5; D is unclear. The germline V gene encodes CDR1 SGDLS and CDR2 YYNGEE. Trimming removed 0 bases at V and 5 bases at J, with 11 bases between. The CDR3 totals 14 residues. The CDR3 DNA follows: TGTGCCAGCAGCGTAGGGCTACATCAGGAGACCCAGTACTTC. It codes for CASSVGLHQETQYF.

The chain couples TRBV5-1 to TRBJ1-1, with D hard to call. The germline V gene encodes CDR1 SGHRS and CDR2 YFSETQ. This CDR3 is 13 amino acids long. The ends were cut back, 5 bases at V and 4 bases at J, with 12 bases in the middle. Here the CDR3 reads CASRDSDGTEAFF. DNA of the CDR3: TGCGCCAGCAGGGACTCTGACGGCACTGAAGCTTTCTTT.

V gene TRBV5-6 combines with J gene TRBJ2-5, with 7 bases fitting TRBD1. After removal of 0 bases from V and 5 bases from J, the junction contained 13 bases not matched to a gene. This CDR3 has 17 amino acids. Germline V gene sequence: CDR1 SGHDT, CDR2 YYEEEE. This CDR3 reads CASSLERQGFRWETQYF. The CDR3 region has the DNA TGTGCCAGCAGCTTGGAGAGACAGGGCTTTCGCTGGGAGACCCAGTACTTC.

The rearrangement links TRBV7-2 to TRBJ2-1; 7 bases line up with TRBD2. Germline CDR1 and CDR2: SGHTA and FQGNSA. The CDR3 spans 13 residues. With 7 bases clipped from V and 9 bases from J, the junction kept 9 bases outside the gene matches. The CDR3 nucleotides read TGTGCCAGCACCATGAGGGCGGGAGTTGAGCAGTTCTTC. This encodes CASTMRAGVEQFF.

This clonotype was counted a few times. The chain employs TRBV7-9 and TRBJ2-7; D may be TRBD1 (5 bases). Germline assignment: CDR1 SEHNR and CDR2 FQNEAQ (reference sequence). The CDR3 loop spans 13 amino acids. Trimming pared 1 base from V and 8 bases from J, leaving 12 bases between. The CDR3 loop is CASSLGPGLKQYF. The DNA of the CDR3 is TGTGCCAGCAGCTTAGGCCCAGGGTTAAAGCAGTACTTC.

The chain employs TRBV10-3 and TRBJ2-7; possibly TRBD1 for D (6 bases). Trimming pared 3 bases from V and 3 bases from J, leaving 12 bases between. The length of the CDR3 is 14 residues. Germline CDR1 is ENHRY and CDR2 is SYGVKD. CDR3 loop: CAISDARTVYEQYV. Written as DNA, the CDR3 is TGTGCCATCAGTGACGCCCGGACAGTCTACGAGCAGTACGTC.

This clonotype occurred a few times. The J gene is TRBJ2-3, the V gene TRBV7-2, with D possibly being TRBD2 (6 bases). The germline gives CDR1 SGHTA, CDR2 FQGNSA. The V end lost 5 bases, the J end lost 9 bases, and 15 bases lay between the germline ends. This CDR3 has 13 amino acids. The CDR3: CASSPGGVRTQYF. The CDR3 bases are TGTGCCAGCAGCCCTGGCGGGGTCAGAACGCAGTATTTT.

In this sample, this clonotype turned up a few times. This rearrangement joins TRBV10-3 to TRBJ1-1; D might be TRBD1 (5 bases). CDR1 and CDR2 (germline): ENHRY, SYGVKD. V was shortened by 7 bases and J by 1 base, with 10 bases between the two germline ends. The CDR3 is 13 residues long. CDR3 in DNA: TGTGCCATCACCCCTGACAGGAACACTGAAGCTTTCTTT. Protein sequence: CAITPDRNTEAFF.

This clonotype occurred many times. CDR3 residues: CASSPVGGQGNNEQFF. The CDR3 DNA follows: TGTGCCAGCAGCCCTGTAGGGGGACAGGGAAACAATGAGCAGTTCTTC. The genes are TRBV5-4 and TRBJ2-1; TRBD1 matches 9 bases. CDR3 size: 16 residues. Germline loops: CDR1 SGHNT, CDR2 YYREEE (reference sequence). The ends lost 4 bases at V and 5 bases at J; junction bases unmatched: 10. The full variable domain, rest sourced from reference TRBV5-4 and TRBJ2-1, is ETGVTQSPTHLIKTRGQQVTLRCSSQSGHNTVSWYQQALGQGPQFIFQYYREEENGRGNFPPRFSGLQFPNYSSELNVNALELDDSALYLCASSPVGGQGNNEQFFGPGTRLTVL.

The chain recombines TRBV18 with TRBJ2-7, with a tentative D call TRBD1 (5 bases). This CDR3 contains 14 residues. Germline-derived CDR1 and CDR2 are KGHSH and LQKENI. Trimming removed 0 bases at V and 4 bases at J, with 10 bases between. For the CDR3, the DNA is TGTGCCAGCTCACCACCGACCAGGGCTTACGAGCAGTACTTC. This sequence encodes CASSPPTRAYEQYF.

This chain links TRBV12-3 or TRBV12-4 with TRBJ1-3; D not certain. V was shortened by 8 bases and J by 0 bases, with 5 bases between the two germline ends. There are 12 residues in the CDR3. Here the CDR3 reads CASLGSGNTIYF. The CDR3 nucleotides are TGTGCCAGCCTGGGCTCTGGAAACACCATATATTTT.

This clonotype has a count of ten or more. The V call is TRBV12-3 or TRBV12-4, the J call TRBJ2-6; the D is unclear. This CDR3 spans 13 amino acids. Trimming left V 7 bases short and J 0 bases short, with 4 bases between. The CDR3 region is CASKSSGANVLTF. The CDR3 DNA follows: TGTGCCAGCAAAAGCTCTGGGGCCAACGTCCTGACTTTC.

This clonotype was picked up many times. This rearrangement joins TRBV18 to TRBJ2-7; TRBD2 matches 9 bases. Unmatched junction bases numbered 7, after V lost 2 bases and J lost 5 bases. The CDR3 sequence is 15 residues long. Germline V lookup: CDR1 KGHSH, CDR2 LQKENI. CDR3 in DNA: TGTGCCAGCTCACCAAACCGGGCTAGCGGGGACGAGCAGTACTTC. Translating it yields CASSPNRASGDEQYF.